This TCR beta chain was captured by sequencing in a study of Ad26.COV2.S vaccination and SARS-CoV-2 variants. Assay: immunoSEQ multiplex PCR; the TCRdb copy retains only in-frame clones and omits some. The table includes 410,000 or so clones, 90% detected once. The ends were cut back, 0 bases at V and 5 bases at J, with 8 bases in the middle. The germline gives CDR1 SGHRS, CDR2 YFSETQ. CDR3 length: 13 amino acids. Treatment in this sample: 15 to 20 received Ad26.COV2.S at low or high dose, single or two shots; 5 received placebo; per-sample allocation not given. It was on day 63 after the first vaccine or placebo injection that samples were taken.

The genes are TRBV5-1 and TRBJ1-1; D call uncertain. This TCR derives from a person aged 18-65 years who received the Ad26.COV2.S COVID-19 vaccine or a placebo. The sample in question was peripheral blood, obtained in a trial of Ad26.COV2.S vaccine versus placebo. This chain's CDR3 is CASSLETWTEAFF. In DNA form, the CDR3 reads TGCGCCAGCAGCTTGGAAACTTGGACTGAAGCTTTCTTT.